The next 9 T cell receptor beta chains were all read from a single sample in a study of blood T cell repertoires in COVID-19. Repertoires were generated with immunoSEQ multiplex PCR, while TCRdb's copy carries only in-frame clones and drops some. The sample has some 120,000 clones, about 90% seen once; the top ten hold less than 4.5%. The sequencing sample was made of peripheral blood. The receptors derive from a woman aged 60-70 years with acute or convalescent COVID-19.

V usage is TRBV28 and J usage is TRBJ1-2, with D perhaps matching TRBD1 (5 bases). V gave up 6 bases and J gave up 8 bases, with 19 bases separating them. Per germline, CDR1 MDHEN and CDR2 SYDVKM. The CDR3 is 14 amino acids. This CDR3 reads CASRTTGPVLGYTF. The CDR3 DNA is TGTGCCAGCAGGACCACAGGACCTGTATTAGGCTACACCTTC.

V and J are TRBV9 and TRBJ2-7; 10 bases map to TRBD2. The CDR3 covers 16 residues. The ends lost 0 bases at V and 2 bases at J; junction bases unmatched: 5. Germline CDR1 reads SGDLS; CDR2 reads YYNGEE. CDR3 nucleotide sequence: TGTGCCAGCAGCGTAGGATCCAGCGGGAGGGCCTACGAGCAGTACTTC. This encodes CASSVGSSGRAYEQYF.

The rearrangement links TRBV7-3 to TRBJ2-1; TRBD1 matches 8 bases. V lost 5 bases to trimming and J lost 3 bases; unmatched junction nucleotides: 3. Germline V gives CDR1 SGHTA, CDR2 FQGTGA. The CDR3 has 14 residues. This chain's CDR3 is CASSGQGNYNEQFF. DNA of the CDR3: TGTGCCAGCAGCGGACAGGGAAACTACAATGAGCAGTTCTTC.

The chain carries TRBV18 and TRBJ2-1; D perhaps matches TRBD2 (5 bases). The CDR3 length is 16 residues. Germline CDR1 is KGHSH and CDR2 is LQKENI. Trimming pared 5 bases from V and 7 bases from J, leaving 21 bases between. The CDR3, as DNA: TGTGCCAGCTCAGCTCTCACGGGGAGATTCAGGAATGAGCAGTTCTTC. This encodes CASSALTGRFRNEQFF.

The count of this clone is one. This chain connects TRBV27 to TRBJ1-4; 10 nucleotides match TRBD1. V lost 7 bases, J lost 8 bases, and 7 bases stayed unmatched. This CDR3 region has 14 residues. Germline-derived CDR1 and CDR2 are MNHEY and SMNVEV (reference sequence). DNA for the CDR3: TGTGCCAGCAAGACAGGGGGCGCTGGGGAAAAACTGTTTTTT. This sequence encodes CASKTGGAGEKLFF.

The chain links TRBV2 to TRBJ2-5; TRBD2 matches at 7 bases. Trimming removed 8 bases from V and 4 bases from J; junction bases left unmatched: 10. Per germline, CDR1 SNHLY and CDR2 FYNNEI. This CDR3 contains 14 residues. In DNA, the CDR3 is TGTGCCAGCGGACGGGGGAGGGCCACAGAGACCCAGTACTTC. Translated, it gives CASGRGRATETQYF.

The chain uses TRBV2 and TRBJ1-1, with a possible D match to TRBD1 (5 bases). Germline V lookup: CDR1 SNHLY, CDR2 FYNNEI. This CDR3 spans 15 amino acids. V lost 5 bases, J lost 5 bases, and 18 bases lay in between. The CDR3 sequence is CASSPRVGGGTEAFF. The CDR3 nucleotides are TGTGCCAGCAGTCCCCGCGTCGGGGGGGGAACTGAAGCTTTCTTT.

The rearrangement links TRBV30 to TRBJ2-1; the D gene is possibly TRBD1 (5 bases). The V gene lost 3 bases and the J gene lost 9 bases, with 15 bases spanning the gap. Germline lookup yields CDR1 GTSNPN and CDR2 SVGIG (reference sequence). This CDR3 has 13 amino acids. CDR3 loop: CAWSPQGVSEQFF. The CDR3 DNA reads TGTGCCTGGAGCCCCCAAGGGGTGAGTGAGCAGTTCTTC.

Turning to this clone: The same CDR3 also results from other DNA sequences found in this sample. The V call is TRBV18, the J call TRBJ2-3, with D unclear. V dropped 3 bases and J dropped 2 bases, with 6 bases sitting between them. The CDR3 loop spans 13 amino acids. In germline, CDR1 is KGHSH, CDR2 LQKENI. For the CDR3, the DNA is TGTGCCAGCTCACCCCCTTCCACAGATACGCAGTATTTT. Its translation: CASSPPSTDTQYF.